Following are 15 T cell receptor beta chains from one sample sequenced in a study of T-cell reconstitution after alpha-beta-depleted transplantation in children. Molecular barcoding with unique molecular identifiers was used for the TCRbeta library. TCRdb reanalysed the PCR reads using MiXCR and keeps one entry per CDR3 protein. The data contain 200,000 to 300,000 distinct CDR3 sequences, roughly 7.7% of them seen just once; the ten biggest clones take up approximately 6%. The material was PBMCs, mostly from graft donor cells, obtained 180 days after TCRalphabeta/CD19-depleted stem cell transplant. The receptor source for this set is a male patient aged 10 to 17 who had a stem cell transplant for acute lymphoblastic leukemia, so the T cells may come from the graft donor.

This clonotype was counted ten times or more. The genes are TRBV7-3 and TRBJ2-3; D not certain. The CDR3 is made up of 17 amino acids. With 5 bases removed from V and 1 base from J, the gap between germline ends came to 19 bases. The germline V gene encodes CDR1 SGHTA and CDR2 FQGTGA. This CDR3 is CASSPGHNLPGTDTQYF. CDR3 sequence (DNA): TGTGCCAGCAGCCCGGGCCACAACCTTCCTGGCACAGATACGCAGTATTTT.

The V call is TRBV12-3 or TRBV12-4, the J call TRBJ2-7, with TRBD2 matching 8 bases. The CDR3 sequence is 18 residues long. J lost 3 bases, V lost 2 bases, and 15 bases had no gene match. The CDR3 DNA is TGTGCCAGCAGTTTAAGAGCGGGACTAGAGTTTCGACACTACGAGCAGTACTTC. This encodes CASSLRAGLEFRHYEQYF.

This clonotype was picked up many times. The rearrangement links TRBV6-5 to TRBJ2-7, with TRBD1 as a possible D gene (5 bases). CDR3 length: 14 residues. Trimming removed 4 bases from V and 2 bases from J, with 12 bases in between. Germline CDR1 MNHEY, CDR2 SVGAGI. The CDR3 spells CASSSGREAYEQYF. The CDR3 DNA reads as TGTGCCAGCAGTTCGGGCAGGGAAGCCTACGAGCAGTACTTC.

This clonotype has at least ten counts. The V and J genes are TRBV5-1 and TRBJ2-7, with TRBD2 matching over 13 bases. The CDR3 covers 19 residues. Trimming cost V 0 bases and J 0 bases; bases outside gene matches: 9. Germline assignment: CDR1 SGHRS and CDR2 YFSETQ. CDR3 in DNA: TGCGCCAGCAGCTTGGCCGGACTAGCGGGAGCTACTATCTCCTACGAGCAGTACTTC. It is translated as CASSLAGLAGATISYEQYF.

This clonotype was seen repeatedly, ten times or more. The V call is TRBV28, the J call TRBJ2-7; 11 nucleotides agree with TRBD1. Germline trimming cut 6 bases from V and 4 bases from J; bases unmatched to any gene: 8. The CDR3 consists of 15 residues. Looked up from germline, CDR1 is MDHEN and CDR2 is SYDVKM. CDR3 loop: CASSLMRDRGYEQYF. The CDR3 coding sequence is TGTGCCAGCAGCCTCATGAGGGACAGGGGGTACGAGCAGTACTTC.

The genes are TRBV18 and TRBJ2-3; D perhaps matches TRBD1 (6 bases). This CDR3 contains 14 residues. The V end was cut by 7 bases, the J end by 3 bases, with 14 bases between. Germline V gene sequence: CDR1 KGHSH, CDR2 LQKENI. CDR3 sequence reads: CASLTGMRTDTQYF. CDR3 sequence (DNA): TGTGCCAGCTTAACAGGGATGAGGACAGATACGCAGTATTTT.

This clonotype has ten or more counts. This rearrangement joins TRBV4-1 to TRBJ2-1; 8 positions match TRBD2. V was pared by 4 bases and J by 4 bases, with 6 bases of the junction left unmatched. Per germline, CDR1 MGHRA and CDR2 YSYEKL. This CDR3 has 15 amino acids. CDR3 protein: CASSPLAGPYNEQFF. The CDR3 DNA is TGCGCCAGCAGCCCCTTAGCGGGACCTTACAATGAGCAGTTCTTC.

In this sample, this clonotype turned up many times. CDR3 bases: TGTGCCAGCAGCTTACAGGGAAGGGGAAACACCATATATTTT. Its protein is CASSLQGRGNTIYF. The chain uses TRBV5-4 and TRBJ1-3, with D possibly matching TRBD1 (6 bases). The ends were cut back, 2 bases at V and 4 bases at J, with 10 bases in the middle. CDR3 size: 14 residues. Germline CDR1 and CDR2: SGHNT and YYREEE (reference sequence). Based on the CDR3 plus reference TRBV5-4 and TRBJ1-3, the full variable domain is ETGVTQSPTHLIKTRGQQVTLRCSSQSGHNTVSWYQQALGQGPQFIFQYYREEENGRGNFPPRFSGLQFPNYSSELNVNALELDDSALYLCASSLQGRGNTIYFGEGSWLTVV.

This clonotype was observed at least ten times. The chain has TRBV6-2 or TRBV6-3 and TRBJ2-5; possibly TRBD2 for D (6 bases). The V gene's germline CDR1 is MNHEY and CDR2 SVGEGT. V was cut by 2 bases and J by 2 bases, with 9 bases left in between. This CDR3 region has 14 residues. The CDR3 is CASSYELAQETQYF. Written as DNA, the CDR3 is TGTGCCAGCAGTTACGAACTAGCTCAAGAGACCCAGTACTTC.

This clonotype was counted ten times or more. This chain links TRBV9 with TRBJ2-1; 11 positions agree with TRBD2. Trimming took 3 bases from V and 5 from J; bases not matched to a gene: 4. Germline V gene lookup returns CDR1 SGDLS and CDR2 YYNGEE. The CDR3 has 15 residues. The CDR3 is CASSATSGSDNEQFF. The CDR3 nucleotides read TGTGCCAGCAGCGCTACTAGCGGGAGTGACAATGAGCAGTTCTTC.

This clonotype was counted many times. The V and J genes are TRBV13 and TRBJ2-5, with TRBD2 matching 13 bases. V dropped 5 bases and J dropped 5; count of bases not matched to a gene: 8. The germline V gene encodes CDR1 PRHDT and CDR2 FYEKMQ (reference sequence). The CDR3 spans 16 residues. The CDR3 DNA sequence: TGTGCCAGCAGCATAACTAGCGGGGGGGCCGGGGAGACCCAGTACTTC. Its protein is CASSITSGGAGETQYF.

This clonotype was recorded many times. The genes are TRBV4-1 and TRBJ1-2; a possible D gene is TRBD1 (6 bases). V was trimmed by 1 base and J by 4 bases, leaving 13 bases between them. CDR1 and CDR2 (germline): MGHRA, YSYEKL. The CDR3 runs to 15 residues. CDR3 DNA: TGCGCCAGCAGCCAAGTGCTAGGGACAACCTATGGCTACACCTTC. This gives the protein CASSQVLGTTYGYTF.

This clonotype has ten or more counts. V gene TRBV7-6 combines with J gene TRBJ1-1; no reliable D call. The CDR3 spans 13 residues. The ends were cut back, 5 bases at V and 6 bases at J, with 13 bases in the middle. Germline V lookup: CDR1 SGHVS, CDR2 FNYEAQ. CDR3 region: CASSQSPVSEAFF. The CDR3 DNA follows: TGTGCCAGCAGCCAAAGTCCGGTTTCTGAAGCTTTCTTT.

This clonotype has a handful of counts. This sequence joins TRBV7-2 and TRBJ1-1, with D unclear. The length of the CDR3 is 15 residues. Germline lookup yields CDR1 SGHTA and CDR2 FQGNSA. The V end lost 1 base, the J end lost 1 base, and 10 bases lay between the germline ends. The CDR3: CASSLVGWRNTEAFF. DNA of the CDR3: TGTGCCAGCAGCTTAGTGGGGTGGCGGAACACTGAAGCTTTCTTT.

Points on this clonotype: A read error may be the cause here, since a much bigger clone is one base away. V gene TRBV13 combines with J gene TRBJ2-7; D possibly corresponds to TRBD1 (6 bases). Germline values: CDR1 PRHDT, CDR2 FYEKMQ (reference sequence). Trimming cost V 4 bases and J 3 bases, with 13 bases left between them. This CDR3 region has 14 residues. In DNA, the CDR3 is TGTGCCAGCAGCTCGAGACAGGCTTACTACGAGCAGTACTTC. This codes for CASSSRQAYYEQYF.